Listed below are T cell receptor beta chains from one sample, sequenced in a study of metastatic and nonmetastatic thyroid tumors. TCRdb re-called the PCR reads through MiXCR. The table shows around 53,000 clones, with about 20% occurring only once. The specimen sequenced was blood. Receptors were obtained from a female donor with papillary thyroid cancer or a benign thyroid nodule (not recorded which). Some clones in this sample may be carry-over from other donors' samples. Both conserved end residues are trimmed from each CDR3.

J: TRBJ2-7; V: TRBV28; CDR3: ASSFLDDHYEQY
J: TRBJ2-7; V: TRBV5-1; CDR3: ASSLGIAPLEQY
J: TRBJ2-2; V: TRBV28; CDR3: ASSLRDKTGELF
J: TRBJ2-7; V: TRBV6-1; CDR3: ASSLAGGPYYEQY
J: TRBJ1-4; V: TRBV7-9; CDR3: ASRLTGGREKLF
J: TRBJ2-4; V: TRBV29-1; CDR3: SVDRISPSLKNIQY
J: TRBJ2-7; V: TRBV14; CDR3: ASSPAHYEQY
J: TRBJ2-5; V: TRBV27; CDR3: ASRTRTGLGAQY
J: TRBJ2-2; V: TRBV4-1; CDR3: ASSQEGKGNTGELF
J: TRBJ2-2; V: TRBV9; CDR3: ASSVALAPTGELF
J: TRBJ1-3; V: TRBV4-1; CDR3: ASSQDWQLSGNTIY
J: TRBJ1-6; V: TRBV6-2/TRBV6-3; CDR3: ASSFSGGGTHNSPLH
J: TRBJ2-7; V: TRBV6-1; CDR3: ASSHTGKPYEQY
J: TRBJ2-3; V: TRBV24-1; CDR3: ATSGSAGGPDTQY